Listed below are T cell receptor beta chains from one sample, sequenced in a study of T cells in Graves' hyperthyroidism and ophthalmopathy. Using its own MiXCR run on the multiplex PCR reads, TCRdb lists one record per CDR3 protein. The repertoire holds roughly 300,000 distinct CDR3 sequences, with 21% as singletons. The specimen was blood. These receptors all stem from a woman in her fifties or sixties with Graves' hyperthyroidism. The CDR3 runs from the conserved cysteine through the conserved F or W. Fields, in order: D gene, clone size, J gene, V gene, CDR3 DNA, CDR3 protein. The D gene is left open where the match is weak. Rows may omit the clone size; those that give it use once, few, many or a size class.

D gene: NA; clone size: many; J gene: TRBJ2-1; V gene: TRBV3-1; CDR3 DNA: TGTGCCAGCAGCCAAGAGGGCGAGTGGAGACGGAATGAGCAGTTCTTC; CDR3 protein: CASSQEGEWRRNEQFF
D gene: TRBD1; clone size: few; J gene: TRBJ1-2; V gene: TRBV7-9; CDR3 DNA: TGTGCCAGCAGCTCCGGGACAGTTTTAAGGAGTGACTATGGCTACACCTTC; CDR3 protein: CASSSGTVLRSDYGYTF
D gene: NA; clone size: NA; J gene: TRBJ2-7; V gene: TRBV4-1; CDR3 DNA: TGCGCCAGCAGTCAACTCAGGGTATCCGAGCAGTACTTC; CDR3 protein: CASSQLRVSEQYF
D gene: NA; clone size: many; J gene: TRBJ2-1; V gene: TRBV4-1; CDR3 DNA: TGCGCCAGCAGCCAAGTGAACCAGATCTCCTACAATGAGCAGTTCTTC; CDR3 protein: CASSQVNQISYNEQFF
D gene: NA; clone size: NA; J gene: TRBJ2-5; V gene: TRBV12-3/TRBV12-4; CDR3 DNA: TGTGCCAGCAGCCCCATAGGGGTAGACGAGACCCAGTACTTC; CDR3 protein: CASSPIGVDETQYF
D gene: TRBD1; clone size: many; J gene: TRBJ1-5; V gene: TRBV5-1; CDR3 DNA: TGCGCCAGCAGCTTCGGACAGGGCGGGCAGCCCCAGCATTTT; CDR3 protein: CASSFGQGGQPQHF
D gene: TRBD1; clone size: NA; J gene: TRBJ2-7; V gene: TRBV20-1; CDR3 DNA: TGCAGTGCCTCCGGGACAGGGGTCTACGAGCAGTACTTC; CDR3 protein: CSASGTGVYEQYF
D gene: NA; clone size: many; J gene: TRBJ2-1; V gene: TRBV6-5; CDR3 DNA: TGTGCCAGCAGTTACTTTAGGAGGGGAAGCTCCTACAATGAGCAGTTCTTC; CDR3 protein: CASSYFRRGSSYNEQFF
D gene: NA; clone size: few; J gene: TRBJ2-7; V gene: TRBV19; CDR3 DNA: TGTGCCAGTAGGCCTCAGGGGAAGGTCGACGAGCAGTACTTC; CDR3 protein: CASRPQGKVDEQYF
D gene: NA; clone size: many; J gene: TRBJ2-2; V gene: TRBV2; CDR3 DNA: TGTGCCAGCAGTGAATGGGAATATCCCGGCGGGGAGCTGTTTTTT; CDR3 protein: CASSEWEYPGGELFF
D gene: TRBD2; clone size: few; J gene: TRBJ2-3; V gene: TRBV2; CDR3 DNA: TGTGCCAGCAGTTTTAGCGGGAGTAATACCGATACGCAGTATTTT; CDR3 protein: CASSFSGSNTDTQYF
D gene: NA; clone size: many; J gene: TRBJ2-6; V gene: TRBV6-1; CDR3 DNA: TGTGCCACCGAGGCCGGTGGGGCCAACGTCCTGACTTTC; CDR3 protein: CATEAGGANVLTF
D gene: TRBD2; clone size: NA; J gene: TRBJ2-5; V gene: TRBV4-1; CDR3 DNA: TGCGCCAGCAGCCAAGATGTACTAGCGGGGGAAGAGACCCAGTACTTC; CDR3 protein: CASSQDVLAGEETQYF
D gene: TRBD1; clone size: many; J gene: TRBJ1-2; V gene: TRBV29-1; CDR3 DNA: TGCAGCTCACTGACCGGGACAGGGGATTGGGGCTACACCTTC; CDR3 protein: CSSLTGTGDWGYTF
D gene: NA; clone size: few; J gene: TRBJ1-1; V gene: TRBV28; CDR3 DNA: TGTGCCAGCAGTCCCGTGAGCGGAAACACTGAAGCTTTCTTT; CDR3 protein: CASSPVSGNTEAFF
D gene: NA; clone size: many; J gene: TRBJ1-2; V gene: TRBV11-2; CDR3 DNA: TGTGCCAGCAGCCCAAGTGAGGGCGGCGCTTATGGCTACACCTTC; CDR3 protein: CASSPSEGGAYGYTF